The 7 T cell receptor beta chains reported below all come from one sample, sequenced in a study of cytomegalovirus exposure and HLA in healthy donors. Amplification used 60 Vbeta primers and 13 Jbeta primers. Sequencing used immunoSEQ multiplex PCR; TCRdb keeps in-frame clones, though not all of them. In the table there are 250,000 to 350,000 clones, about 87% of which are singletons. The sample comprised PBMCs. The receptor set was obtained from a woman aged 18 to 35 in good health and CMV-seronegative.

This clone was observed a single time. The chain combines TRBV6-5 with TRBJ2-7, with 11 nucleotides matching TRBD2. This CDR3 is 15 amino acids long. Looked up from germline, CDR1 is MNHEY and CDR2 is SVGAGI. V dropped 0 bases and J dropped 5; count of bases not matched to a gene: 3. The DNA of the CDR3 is TGTGCCAGCAGTTACTCTAGCGGGGGGGCGAACGAGCAGTACTTC. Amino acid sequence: CASSYSSGGANEQYF.

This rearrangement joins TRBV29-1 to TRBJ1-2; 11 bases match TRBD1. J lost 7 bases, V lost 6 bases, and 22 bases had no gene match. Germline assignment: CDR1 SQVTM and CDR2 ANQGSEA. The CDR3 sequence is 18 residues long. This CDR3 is CSVGNLRTGGISSGGYTF. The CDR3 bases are TGCAGCGTCGGAAACCTACGGACAGGGGGCATAAGCTCGGGTGGCTACACCTTC.

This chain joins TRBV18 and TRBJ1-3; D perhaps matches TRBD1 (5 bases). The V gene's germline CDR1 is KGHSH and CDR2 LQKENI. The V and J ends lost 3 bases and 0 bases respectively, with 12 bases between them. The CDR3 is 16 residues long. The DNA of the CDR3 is TGTGCCAGCTCACCCTCCCAGGGTAACTCTGGAAACACCATATATTTT. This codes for CASSPSQGNSGNTIYF.

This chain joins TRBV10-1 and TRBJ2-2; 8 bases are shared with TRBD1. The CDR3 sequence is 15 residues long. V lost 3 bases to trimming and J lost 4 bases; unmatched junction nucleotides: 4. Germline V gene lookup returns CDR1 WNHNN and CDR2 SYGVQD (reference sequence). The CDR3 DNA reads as TGCGCCAGCAGTGATGGACAGGGAACCACCGGGGAGCTGTTTTTT. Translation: CASSDGQGTTGELFF.

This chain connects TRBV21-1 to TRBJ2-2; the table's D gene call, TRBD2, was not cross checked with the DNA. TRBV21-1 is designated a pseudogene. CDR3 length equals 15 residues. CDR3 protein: CATWGGLVNTGELFF. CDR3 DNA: TGTGCCACCTGGGGGGGACTAGTGAACACCGGGGAGCTGTTTTTT.

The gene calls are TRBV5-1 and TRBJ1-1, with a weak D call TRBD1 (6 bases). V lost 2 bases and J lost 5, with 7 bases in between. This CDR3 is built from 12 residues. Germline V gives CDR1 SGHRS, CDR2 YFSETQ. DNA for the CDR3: TGCGCCAGCAGCTTCAGGGGTACTGAAGCTTTCTTT. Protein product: CASSFRGTEAFF.

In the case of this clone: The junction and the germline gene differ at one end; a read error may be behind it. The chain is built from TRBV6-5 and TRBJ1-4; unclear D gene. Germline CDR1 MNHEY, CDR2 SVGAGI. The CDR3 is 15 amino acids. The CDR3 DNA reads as TGTGCCAGCAGTTACTCGATGGGTGGAGATGAAAAACCGTTTTTT. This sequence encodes CASSYSMGGDEKPFF.